This T cell receptor (beta chain) stems from a study of cytomegalovirus exposure and HLA in healthy donors. Regarding this clone: The antigen is unknown.

Though nominally healthy at sampling, donors likely had unrecorded immune exposures. Primers for the PCR totalled 60 Vbeta and 13 Jbeta. Libraries were prepared by immunoSEQ multiplex PCR; TCRdb keeps only in-frame clonotypes and omits some of them. Its table records about 67,000 clones. Regarding the study as a whole: The later analysis indicated that the majority of CMV-associated TCR beta chains appeared HLA-restricted. DRB1 showed the most TCR associations and HLA-C the fewest in a later analysis, as rates varied by HLA locus.

CDR1 is MNHEY, CDR2 SVGAGI, per germline. There are 15 residues in the CDR3. The V and J ends lost 6 bases and 3 bases respectively, with 17 bases between them. The receptor was derived from a boy younger than 18 in good health and CMV-seronegative. The chain links TRBV6-5 to TRBJ1-1, with D possibly matching TRBD1 (6 bases). Sequenced sample: PBMCs. The CDR3 sequence is CASSLLRSGDTEAFF. The CDR3 DNA reads TGTGCCAGCAGCCTCCTGAGGTCAGGGGACACTGAAGCTTTCTTT.